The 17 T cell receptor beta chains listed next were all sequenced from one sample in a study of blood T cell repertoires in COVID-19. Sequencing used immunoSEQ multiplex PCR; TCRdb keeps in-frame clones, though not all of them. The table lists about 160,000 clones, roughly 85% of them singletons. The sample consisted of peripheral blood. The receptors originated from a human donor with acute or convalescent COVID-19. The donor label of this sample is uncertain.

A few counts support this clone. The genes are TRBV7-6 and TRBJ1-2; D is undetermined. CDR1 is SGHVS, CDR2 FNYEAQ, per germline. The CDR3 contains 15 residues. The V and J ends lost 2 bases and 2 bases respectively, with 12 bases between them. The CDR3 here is CASSLKGSGNYGYTF. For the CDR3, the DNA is TGTGCCAGCAGCTTAAAGGGCAGCGGAAACTATGGCTACACCTTC. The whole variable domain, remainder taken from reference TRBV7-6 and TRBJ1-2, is GAGVSQSPRYKVTKRGQDVALRCDPISGHVSLYWYRQALGQGPEFLTYFNYEAQQDKSGLPNDRFSAERPEGSISTLTIQRTEQRDSAMYRCASSLKGSGNYGYTFGSGTRLTVV.

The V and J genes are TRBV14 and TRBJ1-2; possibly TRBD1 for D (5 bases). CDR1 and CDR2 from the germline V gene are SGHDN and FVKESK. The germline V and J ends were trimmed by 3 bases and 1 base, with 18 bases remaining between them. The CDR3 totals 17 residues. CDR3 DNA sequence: TGTGCCAGCAGCCATTATGCCCTTGGGGGGATTAACTATGGCTACACCTTC. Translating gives CASSHYALGGINYGYTF.

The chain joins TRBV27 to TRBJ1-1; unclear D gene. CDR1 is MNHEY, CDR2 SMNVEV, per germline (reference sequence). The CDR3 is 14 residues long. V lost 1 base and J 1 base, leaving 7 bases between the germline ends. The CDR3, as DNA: TGTGCCAGCAGTTTATATGCAGGGAACACTGAAGCTTTCTTT. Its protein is CASSLYAGNTEAFF.

The CDR3 here is CASSFNRGTDTQYF. CDR3 DNA: TGTGCCAGCAGCTTTAACCGGGGCACAGATACGCAGTATTTT. V gene TRBV5-5 combines with J gene TRBJ2-3; D unresolved. The CDR3 contains 14 residues. Germline V CDR1 and CDR2: SGHKS, YYEKEE (reference sequence). V was cut by 2 bases and J by 1 base, with 8 bases left in between.

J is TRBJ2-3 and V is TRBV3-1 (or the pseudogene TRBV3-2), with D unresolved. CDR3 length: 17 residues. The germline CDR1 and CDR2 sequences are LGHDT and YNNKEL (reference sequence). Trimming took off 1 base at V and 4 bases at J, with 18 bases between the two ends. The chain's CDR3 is CASSQVHNGRWADTQYF. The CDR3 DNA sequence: TGTGCCAGCAGCCAAGTACATAATGGCAGGTGGGCAGATACGCAGTATTTT.

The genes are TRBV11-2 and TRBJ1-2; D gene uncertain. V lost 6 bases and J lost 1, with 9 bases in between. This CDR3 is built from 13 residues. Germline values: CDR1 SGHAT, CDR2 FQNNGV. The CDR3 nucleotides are TGTGCCAGCAGTGAGAGATATAACTATGGCTACACCTTC. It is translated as CASSERYNYGYTF. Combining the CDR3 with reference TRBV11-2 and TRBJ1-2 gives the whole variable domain EAGVAQSPRYKIIEKRQSVAFWCNPISGHATLYWYQQILGQGPKLLIQFQNNGVVDDSQLPKDRFSAERLKGVDSTLKIQPAKLEDSAVYLCASSERYNYGYTFGSGTRLTVV.

The CDR3 DNA follows: TGTGCCAGTAGTATAACCGGGAACACTGAAGCTTTCTTT. Translation gives CASSITGNTEAFF. This sequence joins TRBV19 and TRBJ1-1; D gene unclear. The CDR3 loop spans 13 amino acids. V dropped 2 bases and J dropped 1 base, with 5 bases sitting between them. Germline CDR1 is LNHDA and CDR2 is SQIVND (reference sequence). Looking up the rest from reference TRBV19 and TRBJ1-1 gives the full variable domain: DGGITQSPKYLFRKEGQNVTLSCEQNLNHDAMYWYRQDPGQGLRLIYYSQIVNDFQKGDIAEGYSVSREKKESFPLTVTSAQKNPTAFYLCASSITGNTEAFFGQGTRLTVV.

The CDR3 DNA sequence: TGTGCCAACGTAGGGGCACCCCTCCACTTT. Translating gives CANVGAPLHF. The J gene is TRBJ1-6, the V gene TRBV28; perhaps TRBD1 as D (5 bases). This CDR3 is built from 10 residues. Germline V gene data show CDR1 as MDHEN and CDR2 as SYDVKM. V lost 10 bases, J lost 11 bases, and 9 bases lay in between.

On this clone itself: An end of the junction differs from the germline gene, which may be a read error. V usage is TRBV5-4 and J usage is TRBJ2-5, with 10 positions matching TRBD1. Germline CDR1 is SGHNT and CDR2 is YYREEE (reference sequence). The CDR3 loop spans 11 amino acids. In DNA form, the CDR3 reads TGTGCCAGCAGTAGGGACAGGGGATTTGACTTC. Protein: CASSRDRGFDF.

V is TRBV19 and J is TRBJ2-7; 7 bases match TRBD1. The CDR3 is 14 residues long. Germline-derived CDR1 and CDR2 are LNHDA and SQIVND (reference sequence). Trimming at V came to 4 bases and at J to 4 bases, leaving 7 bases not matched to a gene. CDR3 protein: CASSTRDSKYEQYF. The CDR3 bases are TGTGCCAGTAGTACCCGGGACAGCAAGTACGAGCAGTACTTC. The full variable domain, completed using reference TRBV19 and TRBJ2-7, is DGGITQSPKYLFRKEGQNVTLSCEQNLNHDAMYWYRQDPGQGLRLIYYSQIVNDFQKGDIAEGYSVSREKKESFPLTVTSAQKNPTAFYLCASSTRDSKYEQYFGPGTRLTVT.

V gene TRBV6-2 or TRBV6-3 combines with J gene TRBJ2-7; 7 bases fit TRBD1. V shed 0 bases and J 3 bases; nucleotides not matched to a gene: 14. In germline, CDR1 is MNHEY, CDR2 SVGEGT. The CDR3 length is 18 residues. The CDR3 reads CASSYSSYRGKRVYEQYF. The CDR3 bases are TGTGCCAGCAGTTACTCGAGTTACAGGGGAAAGAGGGTCTACGAGCAGTACTTC.

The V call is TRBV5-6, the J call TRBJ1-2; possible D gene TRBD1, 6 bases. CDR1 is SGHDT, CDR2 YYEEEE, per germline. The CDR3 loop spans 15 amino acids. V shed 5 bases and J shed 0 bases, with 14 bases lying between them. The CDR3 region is CASRKPQGANYGYTF. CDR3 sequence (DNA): TGTGCCAGCAGAAAACCACAGGGAGCTAACTATGGCTACACCTTC.

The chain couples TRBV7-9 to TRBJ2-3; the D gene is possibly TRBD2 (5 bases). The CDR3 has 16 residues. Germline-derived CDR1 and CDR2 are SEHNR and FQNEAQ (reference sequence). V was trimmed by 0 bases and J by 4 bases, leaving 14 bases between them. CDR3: CASSLALVLAADTQYF. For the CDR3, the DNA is TGTGCCAGCAGCTTAGCGCTGGTGCTAGCTGCAGATACGCAGTATTTT.

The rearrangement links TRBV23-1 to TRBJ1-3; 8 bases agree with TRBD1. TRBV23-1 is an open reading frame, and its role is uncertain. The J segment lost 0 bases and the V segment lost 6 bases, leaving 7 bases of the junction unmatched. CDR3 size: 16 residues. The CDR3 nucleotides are TGCGCCAGCAGGTCAGGGGGCGGTCGCTCTGGAAACACCATATATTTT. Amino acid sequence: CASRSGGGRSGNTIYF.

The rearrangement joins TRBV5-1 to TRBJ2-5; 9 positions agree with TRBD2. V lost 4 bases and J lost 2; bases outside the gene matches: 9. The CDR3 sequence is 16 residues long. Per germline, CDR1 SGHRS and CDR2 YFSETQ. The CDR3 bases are TGCGCCAGCAGCGCGGCGCTAGCGGGGACGCAAGAGACCCAGTACTTC. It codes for CASSAALAGTQETQYF.

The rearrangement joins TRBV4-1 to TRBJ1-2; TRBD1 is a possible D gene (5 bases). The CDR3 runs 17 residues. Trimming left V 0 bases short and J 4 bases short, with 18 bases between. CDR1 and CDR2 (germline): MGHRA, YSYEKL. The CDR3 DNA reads TGCGCCAGCAGCCAAGATATTGGGGGTGGAGGGGTCTATGGCTACACCTTC. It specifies CASSQDIGGGGVYGYTF.

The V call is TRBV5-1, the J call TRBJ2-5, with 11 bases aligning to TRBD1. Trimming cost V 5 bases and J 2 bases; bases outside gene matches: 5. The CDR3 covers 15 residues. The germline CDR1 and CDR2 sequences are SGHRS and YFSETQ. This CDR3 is CASSLGTGGQETQYF. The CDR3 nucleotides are TGCGCCAGCAGTCTCGGGACAGGGGGACAAGAGACCCAGTACTTC.